A single sample gave rise to the 28 T cell receptor beta chains below, sequenced in a study of shared clonotypes between healthy human individuals. Repertoires were generated with immunoSEQ multiplex PCR, while TCRdb's copy carries only in-frame clones and drops some. The repertoire consists of approximately 1.5 million clones, with 98% occurring once and the leading ten covering around 0.33%. Sequences were obtained from naive CD4+ T cells sorted from blood. Stated subset: CD45RA+ positively selected. The source is a man under 40 in good health.

A single count supports this clone. The chain has TRBV6-5 and TRBJ2-1; D perhaps matches TRBD2 (5 bases). The V gene's germline CDR1 is MNHEY and CDR2 SVGAGI. Trimming took 3 bases from V and 4 from J, leaving 16 bases between them. The CDR3 covers 16 residues. The CDR3 DNA sequence: TGTGCCAGCAGTTATCAGCAAGCGGCCTTATACAATGAGCAGTTCTTC. Amino acids: CASSYQQAALYNEQFF.

This clone has a single count. The V call is TRBV25-1, the J call TRBJ1-2; D may be TRBD1 (6 bases). CDR1 is MGHDK and CDR2 is SYGVNS in the germline V gene. Trimming took 3 bases from V and 0 from J, leaving 20 bases between them. There are 18 residues in the CDR3. CDR3: CASSDASGTLQANYGYTF. CDR3 nucleotides: TGTGCCAGCAGTGACGCTTCCGGGACACTTCAAGCTAACTATGGCTACACCTTC.

This clone was recorded once. CDR3 amino acids: CARKGSPLGRSYGYTF. The CDR3 bases are TGCGCCAGGAAGGGATCGCCCCTAGGACGGAGCTATGGCTACACCTTC. This rearrangement joins TRBV5-1 to TRBJ1-2; D call uncertain. The CDR3 length is 16 residues. The V end was cut by 8 bases, the J end by 4 bases, with 24 bases between. Germline-derived CDR1 and CDR2 are SGHRS and YFSETQ.

This chain joins TRBV28 and TRBJ2-1, with a possible D match to TRBD1 (5 bases). Trimming took off 5 bases at V and 7 bases at J, with 9 bases between the two ends. Germline CDR1 and CDR2: MDHEN and SYDVKM. This CDR3 comprises 12 residues. The CDR3 region has the DNA TGTGCCAGCAGTACACAGGAGAATGAGCAGTTCTTC. Protein: CASSTQENEQFF.

Turning to this clone: Other DNA sequences in the same sample also yield this CDR3. This chain links TRBV18 with TRBJ2-3; 8 bases are shared with TRBD2. Germline-derived CDR1 and CDR2 are KGHSH and LQKENI. The CDR3 length is 16 residues. The J segment lost 0 bases and the V segment lost 3 bases, leaving 5 bases of the junction unmatched. The CDR3 sequence is CASSPRSSGSTDTQYF. Written as DNA, the CDR3 is TGTGCCAGCTCACCCCGATCTAGCGGGAGCACAGATACGCAGTATTTT.

The chain combines TRBV7-8 with TRBJ2-3; TRBD2 is a possible D gene (6 bases). The CDR3 contains 15 residues. V shed 6 bases and J shed 1 base, with 14 bases lying between them. Per germline, CDR1 SGHVS and CDR2 FQNEAQ. CDR3 amino acids: CASRTGTGGTDTQYF. For the CDR3, the DNA is TGTGCCAGCAGAACCGGGACGGGGGGCACAGATACGCAGTATTTT.

V gene TRBV28 combines with J gene TRBJ1-2; TRBD1 matches 8 bases. This CDR3 contains 17 residues. After removal of 2 bases from V and 2 bases from J, the junction contained 10 bases not matched to a gene. From germline, CDR1 is MDHEN and CDR2 SYDVKM. The chain's CDR3 is CASSLNQGALRNYGYTF. The CDR3 DNA is TGTGCCAGCAGTTTAAATCAGGGGGCGCTTAGAAACTATGGCTACACCTTC.

Comment on this clone: Other DNA sequences of this sample code for an identical CDR3. The chain is built from TRBV5-1 and TRBJ2-7, with a possible D match to TRBD2 (5 bases). There are 12 residues in the CDR3. Trimming pared 6 bases from V and 0 bases from J, leaving 7 bases between. Germline V CDR1 and CDR2: SGHRS, YFSETQ. The DNA for the CDR3 is TGCGCCAGCACGGGAAGCTCCTACGAGCAGTACTTC. Its protein is CASTGSSYEQYF.

The chain uses TRBV19 and TRBJ1-2; D not certain. V was clipped by 5 bases and J by 8 bases, with 21 bases between them. The V gene's germline CDR1 is LNHDA and CDR2 SQIVND (reference sequence). The CDR3 extends over 15 amino acids. CDR3 sequence: CASSPESGPRSGYTF. CDR3 sequence (DNA): TGTGCCAGTAGTCCCGAGAGCGGGCCCCGGAGCGGCTACACCTTC.

The V gene is TRBV10-3, the J gene TRBJ2-5; 8 bases are a match to TRBD1. From germline, CDR1 is ENHRY and CDR2 SYGVKD. The CDR3 length is 16 residues. Losses at the gene ends were 0 bases for V and 3 bases for J; bases not matched to a gene: 6. Written as DNA, the CDR3 is TGTGCCATCAGTGAGTCCACGACAGGGGAGGAAGAGACCCAGTACTTC. Translation: CAISESTTGEEETQYF.

The chain combines TRBV15 with TRBJ2-3; 9 bases fit TRBD2. Germline V gene sequence: CDR1 LNHNV, CDR2 YYDKDF (reference sequence). V shed 1 base, J shed 6 bases, and the junction held 14 bases outside the gene matches. The CDR3 runs to 18 residues. The CDR3 reads CATSRVIRVAGAADTQYF. In nucleotides, the CDR3 is TGTGCCACCAGCAGAGTTATTCGGGTAGCGGGAGCTGCGGATACGCAGTATTTT.

The chain carries TRBV6-1 and TRBJ2-2; D call uncertain. Germline V gene data show CDR1 as MNHNS and CDR2 as SASEGT. V was trimmed by 2 bases and J by 4 bases, leaving 11 bases between them. The CDR3 has 15 residues. The CDR3 DNA reads as TGTGCCAGCAGTGAAAGACCCTGGGCCACCGGGGAGCTGTTTTTT. The encoded protein is CASSERPWATGELFF.

The chain links TRBV11-2 to TRBJ1-2, with unresolved D. CDR3 length: 15 amino acids. Trimming left V 5 bases short and J 2 bases short, with 15 bases between. Germline values: CDR1 SGHAT, CDR2 FQNNGV. CDR3 nucleotide sequence: TGTGCCAGCAGCCAAGGGAAGGCGGGAAACTATGGCTACACCTTC. Its translation: CASSQGKAGNYGYTF.

This chain uses TRBV1 with TRBJ2-4; whether TRBD2, the table's D call, matches the DNA was not checked. TRBV1 is shown as a pseudogene. CDR3 length: 18 amino acids. The CDR3 region is CTSSQRISGSIAKNIQYF. The DNA for the CDR3 is TGCACCAGCAGCCAAAGAATTAGCGGGAGTATAGCCAAAAACATTCAGTACTTC.

The chain combines TRBV5-1 with TRBJ2-7, with D unclear. Germline V gene sequence: CDR1 SGHRS, CDR2 YFSETQ. The CDR3 is made up of 13 amino acids. Trimming stripped 5 bases from V and 2 bases from J, with 11 bases between. The CDR3 DNA follows: TGCGCCAGCAGTTCGGAGCCGACCTACGAGCAGTACTTC. Translation gives CASSSEPTYEQYF.

The rearrangement joins TRBV12-1 to TRBJ2-5; TRBD2 reflects the table's D call only, with no check against the DNA. TRBV12-1 constitutes a pseudogene. The CDR3 contains 16 residues. CDR3 sequence reads: CASSAAGTSGSETQYF. The CDR3 DNA reads TGTGCCAGCAGCGCCGCCGGGACTAGCGGGAGTGAGACCCAGTACTTC.

This sequence joins TRBV5-4 and TRBJ2-7; 7 bases are a match to TRBD2. Germline V gene data show CDR1 as SGHNT and CDR2 as YYREEE (reference sequence). This CDR3 has 15 residues. Trimming at V came to 4 bases and at J to 1 base, leaving 8 bases not matched to a gene. The DNA of the CDR3 is TGTGCCAGCAGCCTGATGGCTAGCGGTTCCTACGAGCAGTACTTC. This translates into CASSLMASGSYEQYF.

This clone was detected once. The chain couples TRBV28 to TRBJ1-5; perhaps TRBD1 as D (5 bases). CDR1 is MDHEN, CDR2 SYDVKM, per germline. CDR3 length: 15 amino acids. Trimming shortened V by 8 bases and J by 2 bases, and 16 bases separated the two germline ends. CDR3 sequence: CASLGGFWGNQPQHF. Here the CDR3 DNA reads TGTGCCAGCCTGGGGGGGTTCTGGGGCAATCAGCCCCAGCATTTT.

This clone was observed a single time. This chain connects TRBV9 to TRBJ2-1, with D unresolved. The CDR3 has 11 amino acids. Germline V gives CDR1 SGDLS, CDR2 YYNGEE. V was trimmed by 4 bases and J by 10 bases, leaving 9 bases between them. The CDR3 here is CASSTRQEQFF. The CDR3 bases are TGTGCCAGCAGCACTCGCCAGGAGCAGTTCTTC.

The chain carries TRBV4-1 and TRBJ1-4; 9 bases fit TRBD1. The CDR3 spans 15 residues. Trimming took 3 bases from V and 12 from J; bases not matched to a gene: 11. From germline, CDR1 is MGHRA and CDR2 YSYEKL. The CDR3 bases are TGCGCCAGCAGCCATCCCGACAGGGGGGTAAGGGAACTGTTTTTT. It is translated as CASSHPDRGVRELFF.

The rearrangement links TRBV11-2 to TRBJ2-1; 13 bases are a match to TRBD2. This CDR3 contains 14 residues. Germline CDR1 and CDR2: SGHAT and FQNNGV. Losses at the gene ends were 6 bases for V and 9 bases for J; bases not matched to a gene: 5. CDR3 sequence: CASSGLAGEGEQFF. The CDR3, as DNA: TGTGCCAGCAGTGGACTAGCGGGAGAGGGTGAGCAGTTCTTC.

The rearrangement links TRBV19 to TRBJ2-1, with 12 bases that match TRBD2. Germline-derived CDR1 and CDR2 are LNHDA and SQIVND (reference sequence). V shed 0 bases and J 2 bases; nucleotides not matched to a gene: 5. This CDR3 comprises 18 residues. CDR3 sequence: CASSIEVLAGGTYNEQFF. The CDR3 coding sequence is TGTGCCAGTAGTATAGAGGTTCTAGCGGGAGGGACCTACAATGAGCAGTTCTTC. The full variable domain, completed using reference TRBV19 and TRBJ2-1, is DGGITQSPKYLFRKEGQNVTLSCEQNLNHDAMYWYRQDPGQGLRLIYYSQIVNDFQKGDIAEGYSVSREKKESFPLTVTSAQKNPTAFYLCASSIEVLAGGTYNEQFFGPGTRLTVL.

V usage is TRBV10-2 and J usage is TRBJ2-2, with D uncertain. The germline V and J ends were trimmed by 0 bases and 7 bases, with 3 bases remaining between them. The CDR3 extends over 12 amino acids. Germline loops: CDR1 WSHSY, CDR2 SAAADI. In nucleotides, the CDR3 is TGCGCCAGCAGTGAGTCGAGCGGGGAGCTGTTTTTT. Amino acid sequence: CASSESSGELFF.

This CDR3 is CASSSQGAVGNEQFF. The DNA of the CDR3 is TGTGCCAGCTCGAGTCAGGGGGCGGTAGGGAATGAGCAGTTCTTC. The chain is built from TRBV18 and TRBJ2-1; TRBD1 agrees at 8 bases. Germline V gene sequence: CDR1 KGHSH, CDR2 LQKENI. This CDR3 comprises 15 residues. The J segment lost 7 bases and the V segment lost 6 bases, leaving 11 bases of the junction unmatched. Variable domain in full (rest from reference TRBV18 and TRBJ2-1): NAGVMQNPRHLVRRRGQEARLRCSPMKGHSHVYWYRQLPEEGLKFMVYLQKENIIDESGMPKERFSAEFPKEGPSILRIQQVVRGDSAAYFCASSSQGAVGNEQFFGPGTRLTVL.

This clone showed up just once. The chain is built from TRBV4-3 and TRBJ1-4; 8 bases map to TRBD1. Germline trimming cut 0 bases from V and 4 bases from J; bases unmatched to any gene: 19. Germline-derived CDR1 and CDR2 are LGHNA and YSLEER. The CDR3 runs 21 residues. The CDR3 protein is CASSQDISSGQGVGNNEKLFF. Written as DNA, the CDR3 is TGCGCCAGCAGCCAAGATATCTCATCCGGACAGGGCGTGGGTAATAATGAAAAACTGTTTTTT.

The chain is built from TRBV27 and TRBJ2-7; D unclear. This CDR3 contains 12 residues. Germline CDR1 is MNHEY and CDR2 is SMNVEV (reference sequence). V shed 2 bases and J shed 2 bases, with 4 bases lying between them. In DNA, the CDR3 is TGTGCCAGCAGTTTAATCCCCTACGAGCAGTACTTC. Encoded protein: CASSLIPYEQYF.

The chain joins TRBV29-1 to TRBJ2-7, with TRBD1 matching 11 bases. V trimming: 4 bases; J trimming: 2 bases; junction bases outside the gene matches: 7. This CDR3 is 15 amino acids long. CDR1 and CDR2 from the germline V gene are SQVTM and ANQGSEA. The CDR3 here is CSVGGAGQGAYEQYF. CDR3 nucleotides: TGCAGCGTTGGAGGAGCGGGACAGGGGGCCTACGAGCAGTACTTC.

The chain combines TRBV7-9 with TRBJ2-7; D gene unclear. The CDR3 contains 12 residues. Germline V gene lookup returns CDR1 SEHNR and CDR2 FQNEAQ (reference sequence). The germline V and J ends were trimmed by 8 bases and 4 bases, with 12 bases remaining between them. The CDR3 protein is CASGYVDYEQYF. The CDR3 nucleotides read TGTGCCAGCGGGTATGTGGATTACGAGCAGTACTTC.